This T cell receptor beta chain is from a study of T cells of healthy individuals. Each CDR3 protein gets one entry after TCRdb re-called the 5' RACE reads with MiXCR. The table includes 53,000 or so distinct CDR3 sequences, 14% to 15% detected once. The CDR3 spans 20 residues. Trimming removed 3 bases at V and 1 base at J, with 21 bases between. Germline values: CDR1 KGHDR, CDR2 SFDVKD. The table lists this clonotype with a few counts. The chain employs TRBV24-1 and TRBJ2-6; D is possibly TRBD1 (6 bases). The source is a human donor in good health. CDR3 coding DNA: TGTGCCACCAGTGATCGCACCCCTGCCGGGACAAATTCTGGGGCCAACGTCCTGACTTTC. It codes for CATSDRTPAGTNSGANVLTF.